Given below is one TCR beta chain in context. Trimming removed 2 bases at V and 4 bases at J, with 15 bases between. The CDR3 is made up of 15 amino acids. Germline CDR1 reads SGHNT; CDR2 reads YYREEE (reference sequence). This sample was included in a study of blood T cell repertoires in COVID-19. Whole-study context: The origin of the acute and convalescent COVID-19 samples was the United States, Italy and Spain. From T cells, B-cell-depleted T cells, or PBMCs came the material, which was cDNA or gDNA.

In the original workflow: For nucleated cells, counts were estimated from reference gene primer amplification. Only in-frame clones appear in the TCRdb table, and some are missing; sequencing was by immunoSEQ multiplex PCR. That table is the source of V, J and clone size, and D and trimming were worked out from the DNA. The sample lists approximately 67,000 clones; about 89% were seen once. This TCR derives from a man aged 45-60 years with active COVID-19. Sequencing was performed on peripheral blood. The chain combines TRBV5-4 with TRBJ2-5; D may be TRBD1 (6 bases). CDR3 coding DNA: TGTGCCAGCAGCTTAATTCCAGGGGATCGAGAGACCCAGTACTTC. Translating it yields CASSLIPGDRETQYF.